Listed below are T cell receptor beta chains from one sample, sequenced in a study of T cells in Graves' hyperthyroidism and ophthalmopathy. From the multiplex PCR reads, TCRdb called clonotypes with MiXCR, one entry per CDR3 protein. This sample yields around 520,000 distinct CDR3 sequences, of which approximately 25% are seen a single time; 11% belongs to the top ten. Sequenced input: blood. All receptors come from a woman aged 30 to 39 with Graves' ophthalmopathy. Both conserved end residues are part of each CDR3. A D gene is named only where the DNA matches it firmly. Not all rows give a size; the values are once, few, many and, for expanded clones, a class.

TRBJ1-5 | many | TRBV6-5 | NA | TGTGCCAGCAGTTTCGAGGGTCAGCCCCAGCATTTT | CASSFEGQPQHF
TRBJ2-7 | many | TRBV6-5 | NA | TGTGCCAGCAGTACCTCGGGGGTTCATGAGCAGTACTTC | CASSTSGVHEQYF
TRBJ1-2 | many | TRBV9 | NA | TGTGCCAGCAGCGTATCACCGGGACCGAGTTTAAATGGCTACACCTTC | CASSVSPGPSLNGYTF
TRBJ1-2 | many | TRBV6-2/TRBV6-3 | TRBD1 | TGTGCCAGCAGTTACTCGACTGGCAGGGGGCTGGTTAGCTATGGCTACACCTTC | CASSYSTGRGLVSYGYTF
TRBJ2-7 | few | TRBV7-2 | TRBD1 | TGTGCCAGCAGTTCGGGACAGGGGATATCGGGCGAGCAGTACTTC | CASSSGQGISGEQYF
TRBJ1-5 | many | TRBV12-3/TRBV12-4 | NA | TGTGCCAGCACCTCGGGGGGGGCTAAAAATCAGCCCCAGCATTTT | CASTSGGAKNQPQHF
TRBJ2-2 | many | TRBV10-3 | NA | TGTGCCATCAGTGACTCCAAATCGAACACCGGGGAGCTGTTTTTT | CAISDSKSNTGELFF
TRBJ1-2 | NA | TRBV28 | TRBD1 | TGTGCCAGCAGCCCTGCTGCGGGACAGTGGAACTATGGCTACACCTTC | CASSPAAGQWNYGYTF
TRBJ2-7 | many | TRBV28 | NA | TGTGCCAGCAACCAAAGACAGGACACCTCCTACGAGCAGTACTTC | CASNQRQDTSYEQYF
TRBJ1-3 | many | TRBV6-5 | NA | TGTGCCAGCAGTTTGGACGACAATCTAAACACCATATATTTT | CASSLDDNLNTIYF
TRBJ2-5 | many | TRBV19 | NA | TGTGCCAGTAGCCGCAGCCGGGACCGTCAAGAGACCCAGTACTTC | CASSRSRDRQETQYF
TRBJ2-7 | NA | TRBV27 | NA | TGTGCCAGCAGTTTATCAGGTGGGGCCAGGGCCTACGAGCAGTACTTC | CASSLSGGARAYEQYF
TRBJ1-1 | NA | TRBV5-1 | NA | TGCGCCAGCAGCTCATACACTTTGGGCACTGAAGCTTTCTTT | CASSSYTLGTEAFF
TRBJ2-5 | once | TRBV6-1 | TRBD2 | TGTGCCAGCTCCACCTGGACTAGCCGGGACACAAAAGAGACCCAGTACTTC | CASSTWTSRDTKETQYF
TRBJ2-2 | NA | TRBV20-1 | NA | TGCAGTGCCGACCACAAGGCCCTGGGGACCGGGGAGCTGTTTTTT | CSADHKALGTGELFF
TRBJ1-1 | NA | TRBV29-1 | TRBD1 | TGCAGCGTTGAGCAACAGGGGGGACTGAACACTGAAGCTTTCTTT | CSVEQQGGLNTEAFF
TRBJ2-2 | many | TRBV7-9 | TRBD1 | TGTGCCAGCAGCAGTGACAGGGGTCACACCGGGGAGCTGTTTTTT | CASSSDRGHTGELFF
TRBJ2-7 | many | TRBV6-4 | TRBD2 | TGTGCCAGCAGTCGCCTCAACAGCGGGGGGAGCTCCTACGAGCAGTACTTC | CASSRLNSGGSSYEQYF
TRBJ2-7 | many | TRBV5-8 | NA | TGTGCCAGCAGCTCCCAATGGGAGCAGTACTTC | CASSSQWEQYF
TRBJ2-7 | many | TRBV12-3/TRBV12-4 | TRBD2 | TGTGCCAGCAGTTTATTGGCGGGGGGATACGAGCAGTACTTC | CASSLLAGGYEQYF
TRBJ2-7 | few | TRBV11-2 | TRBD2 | TGTGCCAGCAGCTTAGACCCTAGCGGTACCTACGAGCAGTACTTC | CASSLDPSGTYEQYF
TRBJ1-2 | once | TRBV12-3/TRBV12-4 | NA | TGTGCCAGCAGTGCGCACAGGGATAACTATGGCTACACCTTC | CASSAHRDNYGYTF
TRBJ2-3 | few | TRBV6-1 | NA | TGTGCCAGCAACCCCCTAGGCCCCGGAGATACGCAGTATTTT | CASNPLGPGDTQYF
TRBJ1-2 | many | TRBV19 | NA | TGTGCCAGTTGGGCAGGGGATTACTATGGCTACACCTTC | CASWAGDYYGYTF
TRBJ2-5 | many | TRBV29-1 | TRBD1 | TGCAGCGTTGAAGAGGGAGATACAGGGGGTGGGGAGACCCAGTACTTC | CSVEEGDTGGGETQYF
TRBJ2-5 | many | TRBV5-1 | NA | TGCGCCAGCAGAGGGTCAGGGCGGAGCGAGACCCAGTACTTC | CASRGSGRSETQYF
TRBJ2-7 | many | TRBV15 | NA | TGTGCCACCAGCGGGGCTTACGAGCAGTACTTC | CATSGAYEQYF
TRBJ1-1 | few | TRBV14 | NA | TGTGCCAGCAGCCAAGATAAGGGTCTAGTCACTGAAGCTTTCTTT | CASSQDKGLVTEAFF